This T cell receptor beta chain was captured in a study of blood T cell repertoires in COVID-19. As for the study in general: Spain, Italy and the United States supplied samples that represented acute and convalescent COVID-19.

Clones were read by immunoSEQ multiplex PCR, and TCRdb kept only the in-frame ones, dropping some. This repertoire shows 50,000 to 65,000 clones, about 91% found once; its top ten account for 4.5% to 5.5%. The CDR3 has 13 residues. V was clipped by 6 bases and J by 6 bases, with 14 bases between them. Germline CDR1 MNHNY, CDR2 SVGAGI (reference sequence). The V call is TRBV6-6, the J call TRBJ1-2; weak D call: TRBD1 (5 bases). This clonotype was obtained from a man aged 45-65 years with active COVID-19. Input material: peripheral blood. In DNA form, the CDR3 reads TGTGCCAGCAGGAGAGACAGCCCTAATGGCTACACCTTC. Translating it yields CASRRDSPNGYTF.